The 22 T cell receptor beta chains listed next were all sequenced from one sample in a study of blood T cell repertoires in COVID-19. Produced via immunoSEQ multiplex PCR; TCRdb's table is partial and in-frame only. The sample shows 110,000 to 150,000 clones, over 75% of them seen only once. Sequencing was carried out using peripheral blood. The receptors shown here come from a woman in her sixties or seventies with active COVID-19.

The gene calls are TRBV27 and TRBJ2-5, with D possibly matching TRBD1 (6 bases). This CDR3 is built from 16 residues. Germline V lookup: CDR1 MNHEY, CDR2 SMNVEV (reference sequence). Trimming shortened V by 2 bases and J by 4 bases, and 17 bases separated the two germline ends. The chain's CDR3 is CASSLVGWTARETQYF. DNA for the CDR3: TGTGCCAGCAGTTTAGTAGGGTGGACAGCAAGAGAGACCCAGTACTTC.

This rearrangement joins TRBV6-2 or TRBV6-3 to TRBJ2-7; 9 nucleotides agree with TRBD2. V was pared by 6 bases and J by 6 bases, with 15 bases of the junction left unmatched. The V gene's germline CDR1 is MNHEY and CDR2 SVGEGT. This CDR3 region has 16 residues. CDR3 region: CASSYPGSGRIGEQYF. In DNA form, the CDR3 reads TGTGCCAGCAGCTATCCCGGTAGCGGGAGAATAGGCGAGCAGTACTTC.

The CDR3 bases are TGCGCCAGCAGTCACAGCCCTGGGGAGACCCAGTACTTC. It is translated as CASSHSPGETQYF. The chain joins TRBV4-3 to TRBJ2-5; D is uncertain. Germline lookup yields CDR1 LGHNA and CDR2 YSLEER. Trimming took off 6 bases at V and 5 bases at J, with 13 bases between the two ends. The CDR3 loop spans 13 amino acids.

The chain uses TRBV10-1 and TRBJ2-1, with TRBD1 identical over 7 bases. The CDR3 spans 15 residues. CDR1 is WNHNN and CDR2 is SYGVQD in the germline V gene (reference sequence). Trimming cost V 6 bases and J 4 bases; bases outside gene matches: 9. The CDR3 coding sequence is TGCGCCAGCAGGCAGGCCGGGACAGAATACAATGAGCAGTTCTTC. Its translation: CASRQAGTEYNEQFF.

The V and J genes are TRBV12-3 or TRBV12-4 and TRBJ2-7; no firm D call. CDR3 size: 11 residues. The V end lost 6 bases, the J end lost 3 bases, and 6 bases lay between the germline ends. As DNA, the CDR3 is TGTGCCAGCAGCTCTCTCTACGAGCAGTACTTC. Its translation: CASSSLYEQYF.

This clone was detected once. This chain uses TRBV18 with TRBJ2-4, with TRBD1 as a possible D gene (6 bases). There are 16 residues in the CDR3. With 2 bases removed from V and 2 bases from J, the gap between germline ends came to 13 bases. CDR1 and CDR2 (germline): KGHSH, LQKENI. CDR3 protein: CASSPGTGFSKNIQYF. CDR3 DNA sequence: TGTGCCAGCTCACCAGGAACAGGGTTTTCCAAAAACATTCAGTACTTC.

The V gene is TRBV25-1, the J gene TRBJ1-2, with D perhaps TRBD1 (6 bases). This CDR3 has 14 residues. With 6 bases removed from V and 6 bases from J, the gap between germline ends came to 17 bases. Germline values: CDR1 MGHDK, CDR2 SYGVNS. The CDR3 sequence is CASSPRGAIHGYTF. The CDR3 DNA reads as TGTGCCAGCAGCCCCCGGGGGGCCATCCATGGCTACACCTTC.

V is TRBV27 and J is TRBJ2-7; 7 bases are a match to TRBD2. The germline V gene encodes CDR1 MNHEY and CDR2 SMNVEV (reference sequence). The CDR3 is 15 residues long. With 3 bases clipped from V and 2 bases from J, the junction kept 7 bases outside the gene matches. CDR3 region: CASSFGGSETYEQYF. Written as DNA, the CDR3 is TGTGCCAGCAGTTTTGGCGGGAGCGAGACCTACGAGCAGTACTTC.

V is TRBV4-2 and J is TRBJ2-3; TRBD2 might be the D (6 bases). V was cut by 3 bases and J by 5 bases, with 12 bases left in between. Germline assignment: CDR1 LGHNA and CDR2 YNFKEQ. The CDR3 length is 14 residues. CDR3 loop: CASSQGDSLDTQYF. The CDR3 coding sequence is TGTGCCAGCAGCCAGGGGGACTCCTTAGATACGCAGTATTTT.

The CDR3 nucleotides are TGTGCCAGCAGATTACGAAGGGGGCTGTTAGGCAATGAGCAGTTCTTC. It encodes CASRLRRGLLGNEQFF. This chain links TRBV7-2 with TRBJ2-1, with TRBD1 matching 7 bases. V shed 6 bases and J 6 bases; nucleotides not matched to a gene: 14. The CDR3 extends over 16 amino acids. Germline-derived CDR1 and CDR2 are SGHTA and FQGNSA.

The rearrangement links TRBV5-4 to TRBJ1-1; TRBD1 aligns across 7 bases. CDR1 is SGHNT and CDR2 is YYREEE in the germline V gene (reference sequence). The J segment lost 5 bases and the V segment lost 5 bases, leaving 12 bases of the junction unmatched. This CDR3 spans 15 amino acids. The CDR3 DNA follows: TGTGCCAGCAGTCGAATCCAGGGGGTCCGGACTGAAGCTTTCTTT. It specifies CASSRIQGVRTEAFF. Based on the CDR3 plus reference TRBV5-4 and TRBJ1-1, the full variable domain is ETGVTQSPTHLIKTRGQQVTLRCSSQSGHNTVSWYQQALGQGPQFIFQYYREEENGRGNFPPRFSGLQFPNYSSELNVNALELDDSALYLCASSRIQGVRTEAFFGQGTRLTVV.

The chain joins TRBV6-2 or TRBV6-3 to TRBJ2-3, with TRBD2 identical over 14 bases. CDR1 and CDR2 from the germline V gene are MNHEY and SVGEGT. The length of the CDR3 is 19 residues. Losses at the gene ends were 2 bases for V and 3 bases for J; bases not matched to a gene: 10. The CDR3 nucleotides are TGTGCCAGCAGTTACCCGACTAGCGGGAGGGCCCGGTGGACAGATACGCAGTATTTT. The encoded protein is CASSYPTSGRARWTDTQYF.

The DNA for the CDR3 is TGTGCCAGCAGCCCCCAGGGGGTCCGGGAGCAGTACTTC. It codes for CASSPQGVREQYF. This rearrangement joins TRBV9 to TRBJ2-7; 7 bases map to TRBD1. The trim removed 4 bases at V and 7 bases at J, leaving 8 bases unmatched. Germline V CDR1 and CDR2: SGDLS, YYNGEE. This CDR3 region has 13 residues.

The chain uses TRBV15 and TRBJ1-1; TRBD1 agrees at 9 bases. Germline CDR1 and CDR2: LNHNV and YYDKDF (reference sequence). The CDR3 is 12 amino acids. The trim removed 2 bases at V and 12 bases at J, leaving 4 bases unmatched. Here the CDR3 reads CATSRNRGPTFF. Here the CDR3 DNA reads TGTGCCACCAGCAGAAACAGGGGGCCAACTTTCTTT.

The chain employs TRBV28 and TRBJ2-7; 8 bases are a match to TRBD1. V lost 3 bases and J lost 6; bases outside the gene matches: 4. The CDR3 runs to 13 residues. Per germline, CDR1 MDHEN and CDR2 SYDVKM. In nucleotides, the CDR3 is TGTGCCAGCAGTTTCGGAGACAGGGGCGAGCAGTACTTC. It translates to CASSFGDRGEQYF.

This chain connects TRBV5-1 to TRBJ2-2, with 12 bases fitting TRBD2. Germline CDR1 reads SGHRS; CDR2 reads YFSETQ. The CDR3 contains 17 residues. J gave up 6 bases and V 4 bases, and 10 bases lay outside the gene matches. The CDR3 reads CASSPITSGRNAGELFF. The CDR3 nucleotides are TGCGCCAGCAGCCCCATAACTAGCGGGAGGAATGCCGGGGAGCTGTTTTTT.

This sequence joins TRBV3-1 (or the pseudogene TRBV3-2) and TRBJ2-1; TRBD2 might be the D (6 bases). CDR1 is LGHDT, CDR2 YNNKEL, per germline (reference sequence). The CDR3 spans 14 residues. V lost 0 bases to trimming and J lost 5 bases, with 8 bases between them. CDR3 in amino acids: CASSQDRRDNEQFF. CDR3 coding DNA: TGTGCCAGCAGCCAAGATCGGAGGGACAATGAGCAGTTCTTC.

The CDR3 region is CASSGDSGANVLTF. The CDR3, as DNA: TGCGCCAGCAGCGGAGACTCTGGGGCCAACGTCCTGACTTTC. The chain has TRBV5-1 and TRBJ2-6; no definite D call. The V gene lost 4 bases and the J gene lost 0 bases, with 5 bases spanning the gap. CDR1 SGHRS and CDR2 YFSETQ come from the germline V gene. The CDR3 length is 14 residues.

The rearrangement links TRBV28 to TRBJ1-1, with no clear D. CDR1 MDHEN and CDR2 SYDVKM come from the germline V gene. V lost 6 bases and J lost 0, with 5 bases in between. This CDR3 spans 12 amino acids. The CDR3 loop is CASRSMNTEAFF. The CDR3 nucleotides are TGTGCCAGCAGGTCTATGAACACTGAAGCTTTCTTT.

This clone turned up a few times. The V and J genes are TRBV3-1 (or the pseudogene TRBV3-2) and TRBJ1-2; maybe TRBD1 (5 bases). V was cut by 6 bases and J by 4 bases, with 6 bases left in between. CDR1 is LGHDT, CDR2 YNNKEL, per germline (reference sequence). CDR3 size: 11 residues. The CDR3: CASRDIYGYTF. CDR3 bases: TGTGCCAGCAGGGACATCTATGGCTACACCTTC.

This rearrangement joins TRBV18 to TRBJ2-3; D gene unclear. Germline-derived CDR1 and CDR2 are KGHSH and LQKENI. The CDR3 is 14 residues long. V lost 6 bases to trimming and J lost 0 bases, with 10 bases between them. DNA of the CDR3: TGTGCCAGCTCCCGTGAGATCAGCACAGATACGCAGTATTTT. This translates into CASSREISTDTQYF.

This clone appeared once. The chain employs TRBV7-3 and TRBJ2-7; TRBD2 matches 7 bases. CDR3 length: 14 amino acids. V was pared by 2 bases and J by 5 bases, with 6 bases of the junction left unmatched. Germline V gene lookup returns CDR1 SGHTA and CDR2 FQGTGA. The CDR3 sequence is CASSLVGGSDEQYF. In DNA form, the CDR3 reads TGTGCCAGCAGCTTAGTAGGCGGGAGTGACGAGCAGTACTTC.